In its sample, the clone carrying this TCR beta chain was seen a few times. The record originates from a study of cytomegalovirus exposure and HLA in healthy donors. The PCR was carried out with 60 Vbeta primers and 13 Jbeta primers. Some clones are missing from TCRdb's copy, which holds only in-frame ones; the method was immunoSEQ multiplex PCR. This table holds about 140,000 clones, less than 85% found once. The CDR3 sequence is 18 residues long. V dropped 10 bases and J dropped 7; count of bases not matched to a gene: 23. CDR1 is MGHDK and CDR2 is SYGVNS in the germline V gene. V gene TRBV25-1 combines with J gene TRBJ2-7, with 12 bases aligning to TRBD2. Specimen: PBMCs. The receptor was isolated from a middle-aged man in good health and CMV-seropositive. The CDR3 loop is CAINPGDRRLAGVGEQYF. Written as DNA, the CDR3 is TGTGCCATCAACCCCGGCGACCGGCGACTAGCGGGAGTTGGGGAGCAGTACTTC.